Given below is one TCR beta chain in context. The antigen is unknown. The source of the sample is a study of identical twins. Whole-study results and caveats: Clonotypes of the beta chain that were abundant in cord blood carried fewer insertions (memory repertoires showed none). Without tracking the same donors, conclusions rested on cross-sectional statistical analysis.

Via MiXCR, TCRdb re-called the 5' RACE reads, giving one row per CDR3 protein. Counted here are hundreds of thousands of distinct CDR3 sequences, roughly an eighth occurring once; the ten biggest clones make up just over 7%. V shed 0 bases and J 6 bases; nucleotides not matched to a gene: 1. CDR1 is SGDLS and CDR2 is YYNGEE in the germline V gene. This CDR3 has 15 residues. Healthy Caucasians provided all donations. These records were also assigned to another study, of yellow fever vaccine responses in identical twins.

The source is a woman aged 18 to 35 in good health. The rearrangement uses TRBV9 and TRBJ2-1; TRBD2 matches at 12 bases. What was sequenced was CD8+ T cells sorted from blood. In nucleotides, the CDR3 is TGTGCCAGCAGCGTAGCTAGCGGGAGGGCCAATGAGCAGTTCTTC. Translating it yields CASSVASGRANEQFF.